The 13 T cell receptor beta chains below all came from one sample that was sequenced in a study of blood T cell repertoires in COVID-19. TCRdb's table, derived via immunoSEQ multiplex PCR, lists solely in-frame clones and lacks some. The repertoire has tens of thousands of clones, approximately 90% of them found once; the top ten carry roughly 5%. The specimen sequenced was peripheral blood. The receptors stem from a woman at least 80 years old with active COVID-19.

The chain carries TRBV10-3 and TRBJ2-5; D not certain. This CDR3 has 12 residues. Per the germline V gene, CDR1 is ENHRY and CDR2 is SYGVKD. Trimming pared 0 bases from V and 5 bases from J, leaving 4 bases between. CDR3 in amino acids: CAISESSETQYF. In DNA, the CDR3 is TGTGCCATCAGTGAGTCTTCGGAGACCCAGTACTTC.

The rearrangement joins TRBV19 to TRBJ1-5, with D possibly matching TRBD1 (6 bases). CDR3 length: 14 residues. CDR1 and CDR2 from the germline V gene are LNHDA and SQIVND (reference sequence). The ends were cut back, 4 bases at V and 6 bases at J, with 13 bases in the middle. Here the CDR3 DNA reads TGTGCCAGTAGTAACCCACAGGGATCTCAGCCCCAGCATTTT. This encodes CASSNPQGSQPQHF.

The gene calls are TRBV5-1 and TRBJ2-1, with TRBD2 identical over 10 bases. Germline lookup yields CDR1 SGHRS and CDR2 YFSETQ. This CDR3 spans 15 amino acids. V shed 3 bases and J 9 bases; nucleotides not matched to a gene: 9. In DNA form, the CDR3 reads TGCGCCAGCAGCTCAACCGAGCGGGAGGGGAGTGAGCAGTTCTTC. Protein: CASSSTEREGSEQFF.

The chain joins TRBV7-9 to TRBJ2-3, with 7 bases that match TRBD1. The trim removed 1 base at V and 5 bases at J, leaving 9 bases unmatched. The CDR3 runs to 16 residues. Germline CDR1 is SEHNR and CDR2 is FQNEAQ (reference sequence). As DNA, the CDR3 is TGTGCCAGCAGCTTAGAAGGGACAGTGGCTCAAGATACGCAGTATTTT. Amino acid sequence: CASSLEGTVAQDTQYF. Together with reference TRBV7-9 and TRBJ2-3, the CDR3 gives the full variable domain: DTGVSQNPRHKITKRGQNVTFRCDPISEHNRLYWYRQTLGQGPEFLTYFQNEAQLEKSRLLSDRFSAERPKGSFSTLEIQRTEQGDSAMYLCASSLEGTVAQDTQYFGPGTRLTVL.

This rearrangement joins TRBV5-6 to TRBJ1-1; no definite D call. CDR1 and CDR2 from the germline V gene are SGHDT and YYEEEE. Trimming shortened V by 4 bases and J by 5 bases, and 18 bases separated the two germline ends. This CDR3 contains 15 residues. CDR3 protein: CASSLRFEGGTEAFF. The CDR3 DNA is TGTGCCAGCAGCCTCCGGTTTGAGGGCGGTACTGAAGCTTTCTTT.

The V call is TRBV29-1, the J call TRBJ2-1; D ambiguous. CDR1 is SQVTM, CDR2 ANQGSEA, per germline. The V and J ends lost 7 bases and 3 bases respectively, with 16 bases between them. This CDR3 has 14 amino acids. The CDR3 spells CSEVGMTHYNEQFF. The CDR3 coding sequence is TGCAGCGAAGTGGGCATGACGCACTACAATGAGCAGTTCTTC.

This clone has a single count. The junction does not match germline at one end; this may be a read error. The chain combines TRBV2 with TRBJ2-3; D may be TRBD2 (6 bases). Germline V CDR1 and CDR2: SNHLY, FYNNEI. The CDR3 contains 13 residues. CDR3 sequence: CASSEAYPTGTPF. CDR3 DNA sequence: TGTGCCAGCAGTGAAGCGTACCCCACCGGGACTCCTTTT.

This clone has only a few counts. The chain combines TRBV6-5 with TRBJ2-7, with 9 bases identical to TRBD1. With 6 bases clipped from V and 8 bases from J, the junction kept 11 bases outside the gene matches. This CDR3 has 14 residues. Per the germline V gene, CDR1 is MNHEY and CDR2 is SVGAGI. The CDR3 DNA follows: TGTGCCAGCAGGGATATCGGGACAGGGAGTAAGCAGTACTTC. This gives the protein CASRDIGTGSKQYF.

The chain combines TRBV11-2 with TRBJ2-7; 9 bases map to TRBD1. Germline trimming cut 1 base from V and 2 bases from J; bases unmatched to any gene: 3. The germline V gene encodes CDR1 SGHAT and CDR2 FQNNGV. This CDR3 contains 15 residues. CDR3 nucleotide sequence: TGTGCCAGCAGCTTAGCACGACAGGGGGCCTACGAGCAGTACTTC. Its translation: CASSLARQGAYEQYF. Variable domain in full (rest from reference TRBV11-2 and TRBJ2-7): EAGVAQSPRYKIIEKRQSVAFWCNPISGHATLYWYQQILGQGPKLLIQFQNNGVVDDSQLPKDRFSAERLKGVDSTLKIQPAKLEDSAVYLCASSLARQGAYEQYFGPGTRLTVT.

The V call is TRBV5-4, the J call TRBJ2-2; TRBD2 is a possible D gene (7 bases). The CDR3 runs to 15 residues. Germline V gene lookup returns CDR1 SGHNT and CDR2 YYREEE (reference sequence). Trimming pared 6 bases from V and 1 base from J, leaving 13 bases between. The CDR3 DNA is TGTGCCAGCACCCCCGGGGGGCGGAACACCGGGGAGCTGTTTTTT. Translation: CASTPGGRNTGELFF.

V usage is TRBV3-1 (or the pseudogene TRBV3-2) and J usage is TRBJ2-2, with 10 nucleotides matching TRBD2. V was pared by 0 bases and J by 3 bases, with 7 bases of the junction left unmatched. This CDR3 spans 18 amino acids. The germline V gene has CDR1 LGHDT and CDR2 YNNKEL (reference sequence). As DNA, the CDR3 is TGTGCCAGCAGCCAAGATTTTAGCGGGAGGAAACACACCGGGGAGCTGTTTTTT. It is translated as CASSQDFSGRKHTGELFF.

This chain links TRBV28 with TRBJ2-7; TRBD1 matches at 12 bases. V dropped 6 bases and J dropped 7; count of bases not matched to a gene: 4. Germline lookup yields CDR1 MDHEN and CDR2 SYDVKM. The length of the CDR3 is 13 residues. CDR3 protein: CASRGQGAGEQYF. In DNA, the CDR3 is TGTGCCAGCAGGGGACAGGGGGCCGGGGAGCAGTACTTC.

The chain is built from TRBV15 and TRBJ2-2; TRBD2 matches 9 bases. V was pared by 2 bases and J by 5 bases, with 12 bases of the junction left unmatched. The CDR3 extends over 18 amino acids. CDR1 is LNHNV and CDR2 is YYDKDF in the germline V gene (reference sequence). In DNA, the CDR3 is TGTGCCACCAGCAGACGCCGACGAGCGGGAGGTTATACCGGGGAGCTGTTTTTT. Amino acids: CATSRRRRAGGYTGELFF. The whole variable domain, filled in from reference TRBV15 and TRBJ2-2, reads DAMVIQNPRYQVTQFGKPVTLSCSQTLNHNVMYWYQQKSSQAPKLLFHYYDKDFNNEADTPDNFQSRRPNTSFCFLDIRSPGLGDTAMYLCATSRRRRAGGYTGELFFGEGSRLTVL.